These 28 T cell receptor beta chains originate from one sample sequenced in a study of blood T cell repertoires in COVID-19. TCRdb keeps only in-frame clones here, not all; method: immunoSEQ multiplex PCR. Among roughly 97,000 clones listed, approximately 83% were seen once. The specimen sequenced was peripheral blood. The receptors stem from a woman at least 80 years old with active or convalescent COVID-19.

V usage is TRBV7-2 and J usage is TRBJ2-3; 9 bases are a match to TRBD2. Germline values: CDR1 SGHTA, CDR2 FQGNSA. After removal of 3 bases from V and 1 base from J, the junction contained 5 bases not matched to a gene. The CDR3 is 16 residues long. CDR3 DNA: TGTGCCAGCAGCTTTGGAGCGGGGGGACGCACAGATACGCAGTATTTT. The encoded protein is CASSFGAGGRTDTQYF.

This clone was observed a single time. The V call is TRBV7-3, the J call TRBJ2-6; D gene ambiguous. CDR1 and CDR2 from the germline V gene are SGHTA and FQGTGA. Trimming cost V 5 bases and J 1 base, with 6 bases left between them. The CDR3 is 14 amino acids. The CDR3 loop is CASSESSGANVLTF. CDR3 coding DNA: TGTGCCAGCAGCGAGTCATCTGGGGCCAACGTCCTGACTTTC.

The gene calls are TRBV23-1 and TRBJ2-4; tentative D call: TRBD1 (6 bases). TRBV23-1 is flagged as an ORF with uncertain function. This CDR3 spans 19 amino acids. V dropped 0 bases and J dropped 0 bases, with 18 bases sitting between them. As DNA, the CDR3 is TGCGCCAGCAGTCAATCGGAACAGGGAGTGGGGGTAGCCAAAAACATTCAGTACTTC. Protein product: CASSQSEQGVGVAKNIQYF.

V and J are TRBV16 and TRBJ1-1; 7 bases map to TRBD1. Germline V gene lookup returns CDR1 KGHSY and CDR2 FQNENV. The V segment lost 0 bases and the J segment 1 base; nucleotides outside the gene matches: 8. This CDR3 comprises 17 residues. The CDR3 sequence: CASSQSGLGQKNTEAFF. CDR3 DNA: TGTGCCAGCAGCCAATCTGGGTTGGGACAGAAGAACACTGAAGCTTTCTTT.

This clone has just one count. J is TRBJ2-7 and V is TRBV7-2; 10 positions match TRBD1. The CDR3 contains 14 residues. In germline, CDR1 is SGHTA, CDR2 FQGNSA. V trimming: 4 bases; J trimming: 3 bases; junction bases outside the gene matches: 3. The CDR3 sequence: CASSWDRGLYEQYF. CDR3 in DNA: TGTGCCAGCAGCTGGGACAGGGGCCTCTACGAGCAGTACTTC.

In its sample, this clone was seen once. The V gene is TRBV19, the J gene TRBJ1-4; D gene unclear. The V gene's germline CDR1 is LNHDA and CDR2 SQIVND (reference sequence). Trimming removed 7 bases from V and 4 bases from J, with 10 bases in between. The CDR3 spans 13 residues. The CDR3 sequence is CASKTQNNEKLFF. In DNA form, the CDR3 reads TGTGCCAGTAAAACCCAGAATAATGAAAAACTGTTTTTT.

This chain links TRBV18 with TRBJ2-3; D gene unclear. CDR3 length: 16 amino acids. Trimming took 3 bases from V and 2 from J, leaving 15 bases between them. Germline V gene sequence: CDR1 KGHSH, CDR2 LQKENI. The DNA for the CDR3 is TGTGCCAGCTCACCCTACCAGGCAGAAACCACAGATACGCAGTATTTT. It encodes CASSPYQAETTDTQYF. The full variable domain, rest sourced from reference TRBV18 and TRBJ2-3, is NAGVMQNPRHLVRRRGQEARLRCSPMKGHSHVYWYRQLPEEGLKFMVYLQKENIIDESGMPKERFSAEFPKEGPSILRIQQVVRGDSAAYFCASSPYQAETTDTQYFGPGTRLTVL.

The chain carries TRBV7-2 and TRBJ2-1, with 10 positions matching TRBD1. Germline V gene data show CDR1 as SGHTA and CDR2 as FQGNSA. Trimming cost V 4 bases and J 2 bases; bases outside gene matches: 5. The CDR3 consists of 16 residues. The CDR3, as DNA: TGTGCCAGCAGCTCCTCCGGGACAGGGGCCTACAATGAGCAGTTCTTC. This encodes CASSSSGTGAYNEQFF.

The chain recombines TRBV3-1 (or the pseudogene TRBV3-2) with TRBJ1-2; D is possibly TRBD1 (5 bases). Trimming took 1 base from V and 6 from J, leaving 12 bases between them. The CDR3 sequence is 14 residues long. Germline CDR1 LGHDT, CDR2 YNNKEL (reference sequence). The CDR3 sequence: CASSQVDSYNGYTF. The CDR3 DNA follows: TGTGCCAGCAGCCAAGTTGACAGTTACAATGGCTACACCTTC.

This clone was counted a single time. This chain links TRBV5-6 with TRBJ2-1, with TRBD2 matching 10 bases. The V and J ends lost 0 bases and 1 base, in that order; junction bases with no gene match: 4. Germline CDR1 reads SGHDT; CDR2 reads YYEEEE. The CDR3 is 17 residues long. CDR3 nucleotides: TGTGCCAGCAGCTTGGCCAGCGGGAGGGGGTCCTACAATGAGCAGTTCTTC. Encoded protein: CASSLASGRGSYNEQFF. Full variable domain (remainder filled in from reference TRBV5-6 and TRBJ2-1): DAGVTQSPTHLIKTRGQQVTLRCSPKSGHDTVSWYQQALGQGPQFIFQYYEEEERQRGNFPDRFSGHQFPNYSSELNVNALLLGDSALYLCASSLASGRGSYNEQFFGPGTRLTVL.

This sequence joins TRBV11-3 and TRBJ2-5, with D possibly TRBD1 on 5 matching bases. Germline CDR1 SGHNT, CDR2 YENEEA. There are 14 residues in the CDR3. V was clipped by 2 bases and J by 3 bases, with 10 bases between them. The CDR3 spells CASSLHSQEETQYF. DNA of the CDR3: TGTGCCAGCAGCTTACACTCACAGGAAGAGACCCAGTACTTC.

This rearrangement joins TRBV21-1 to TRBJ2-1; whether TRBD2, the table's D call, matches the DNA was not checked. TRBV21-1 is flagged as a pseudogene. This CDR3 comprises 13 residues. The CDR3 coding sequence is TGTCTAGAAGGACTAGCGGGAAACGATGAGCAGTTCTTC. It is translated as CLEGLAGNDEQFF.

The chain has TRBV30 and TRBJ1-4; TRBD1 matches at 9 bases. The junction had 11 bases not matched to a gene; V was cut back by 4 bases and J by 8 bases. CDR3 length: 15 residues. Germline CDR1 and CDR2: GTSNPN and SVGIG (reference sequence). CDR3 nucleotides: TGTGCCTGGATGGGCCTCGGGACAGGGAAGGAAAAACTGTTTTTT. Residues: CAWMGLGTGKEKLFF.

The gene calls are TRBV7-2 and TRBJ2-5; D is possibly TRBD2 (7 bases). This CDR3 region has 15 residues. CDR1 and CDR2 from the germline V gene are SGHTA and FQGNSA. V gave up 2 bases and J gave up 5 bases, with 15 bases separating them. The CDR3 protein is CASSLMGGGLETQYF. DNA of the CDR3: TGTGCCAGCAGCTTAATGGGGGGGGGCCTGGAGACCCAGTACTTC. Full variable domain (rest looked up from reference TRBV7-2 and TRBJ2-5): GAGVSQSPSNKVTEKGKDVELRCDPISGHTALYWYRQSLGQGLEFLIYFQGNSAPDKSGLPSDRFSAERTGGSVSTLTIQRTQQEDSAVYLCASSLMGGGLETQYFGPGTRLLVL.

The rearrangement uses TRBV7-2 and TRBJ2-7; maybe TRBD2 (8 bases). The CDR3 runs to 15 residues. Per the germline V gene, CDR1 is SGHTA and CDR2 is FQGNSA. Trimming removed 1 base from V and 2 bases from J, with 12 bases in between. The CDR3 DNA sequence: TGTGCCAGCAGCTTAGTAGCGGGACAGACCTACGAGCAGTACTTC. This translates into CASSLVAGQTYEQYF.

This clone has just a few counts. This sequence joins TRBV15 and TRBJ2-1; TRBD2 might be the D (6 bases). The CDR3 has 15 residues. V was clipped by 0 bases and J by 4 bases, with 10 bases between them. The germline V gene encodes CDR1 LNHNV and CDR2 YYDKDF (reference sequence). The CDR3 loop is CATSRDSGLYNEQFF. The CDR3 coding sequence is TGTGCCACCAGCAGAGATTCGGGACTGTACAATGAGCAGTTCTTC.

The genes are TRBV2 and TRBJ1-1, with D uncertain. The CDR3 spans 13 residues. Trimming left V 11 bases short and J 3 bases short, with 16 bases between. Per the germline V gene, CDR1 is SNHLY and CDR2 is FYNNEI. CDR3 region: CAPKAAYHTEAFF. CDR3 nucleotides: TGTGCCCCCAAGGCGGCTTACCACACTGAAGCTTTCTTT.

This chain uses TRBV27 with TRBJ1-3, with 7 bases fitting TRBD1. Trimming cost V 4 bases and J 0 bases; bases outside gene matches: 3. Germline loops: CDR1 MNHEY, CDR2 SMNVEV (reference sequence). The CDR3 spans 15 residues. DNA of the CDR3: TGTGCCAGCAGTTCTGGACAGGCCTCTGGAAACACCATATATTTT. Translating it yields CASSSGQASGNTIYF.

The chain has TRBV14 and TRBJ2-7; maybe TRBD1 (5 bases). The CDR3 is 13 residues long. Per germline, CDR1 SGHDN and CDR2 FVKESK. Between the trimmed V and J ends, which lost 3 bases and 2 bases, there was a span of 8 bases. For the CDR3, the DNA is TGTGCCAGCAGCCATGCAGGGACCTACGAGCAGTACTTC. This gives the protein CASSHAGTYEQYF.

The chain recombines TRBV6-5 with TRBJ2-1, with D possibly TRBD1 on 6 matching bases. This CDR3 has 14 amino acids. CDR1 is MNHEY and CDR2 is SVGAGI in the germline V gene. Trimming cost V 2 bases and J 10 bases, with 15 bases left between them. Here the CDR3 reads CASSYTGSGREQFF. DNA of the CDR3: TGTGCCAGCAGTTACACAGGGAGTGGGCGGGAGCAGTTCTTC.

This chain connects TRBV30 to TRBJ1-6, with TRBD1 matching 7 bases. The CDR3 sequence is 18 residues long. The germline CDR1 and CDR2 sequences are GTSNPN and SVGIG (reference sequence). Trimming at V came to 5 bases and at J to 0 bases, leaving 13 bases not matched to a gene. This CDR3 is CAWSSWSGGLSYNSPLHF. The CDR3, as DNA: TGTGCCTGGTCATCCTGGTCAGGGGGGCTCTCCTATAATTCACCCCTCCACTTT. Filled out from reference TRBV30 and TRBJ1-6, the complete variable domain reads SQTIHQWPATLVQPVGSPLSLECTVEGTSNPNLYWYRQAAGRGLQLLFYSVGIGQISSEVPQNLSASRPQDRQFILSSKKLLLSDSGFYLCAWSSWSGGLSYNSPLHFGNGTRLTVT.

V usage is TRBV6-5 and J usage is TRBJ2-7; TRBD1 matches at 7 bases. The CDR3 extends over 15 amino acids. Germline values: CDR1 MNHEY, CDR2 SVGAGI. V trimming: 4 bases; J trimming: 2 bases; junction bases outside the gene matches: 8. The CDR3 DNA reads TGTGCCAGCAGTTCCCTGACAGGGCTTCCCTACGAGCAGTACTTC. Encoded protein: CASSSLTGLPYEQYF.

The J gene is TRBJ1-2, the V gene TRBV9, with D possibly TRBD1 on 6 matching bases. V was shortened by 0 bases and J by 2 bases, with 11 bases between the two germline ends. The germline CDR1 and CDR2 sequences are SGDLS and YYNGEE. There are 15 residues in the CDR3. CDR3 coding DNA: TGTGCCAGCAGCGTAGAGCCCGGGACAAACTATGGCTACACCTTC. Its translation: CASSVEPGTNYGYTF.

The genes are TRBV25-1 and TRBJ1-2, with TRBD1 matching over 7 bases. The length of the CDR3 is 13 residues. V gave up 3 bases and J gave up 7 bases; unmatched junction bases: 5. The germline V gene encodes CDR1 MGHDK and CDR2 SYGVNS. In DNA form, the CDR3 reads TGTGCCAGCAGTGACCAGGACAGGACTGGCTACACCTTC. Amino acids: CASSDQDRTGYTF.

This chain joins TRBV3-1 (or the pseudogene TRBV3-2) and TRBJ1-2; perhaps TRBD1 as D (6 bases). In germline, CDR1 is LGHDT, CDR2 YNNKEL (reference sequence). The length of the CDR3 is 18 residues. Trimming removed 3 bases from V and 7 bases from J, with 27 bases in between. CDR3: CASSHEGPFAGGRCGYTF. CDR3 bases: TGTGCCAGCAGCCATGAGGGACCCTTTGCGGGGGGGCGGTGTGGCTACACCTTC.

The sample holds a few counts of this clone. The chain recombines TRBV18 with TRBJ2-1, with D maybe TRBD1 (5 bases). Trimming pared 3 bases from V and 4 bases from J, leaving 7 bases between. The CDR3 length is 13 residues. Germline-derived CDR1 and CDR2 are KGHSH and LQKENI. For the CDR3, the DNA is TGTGCCAGCTCACCGACAGAATACAATGAGCAGTTCTTC. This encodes CASSPTEYNEQFF.

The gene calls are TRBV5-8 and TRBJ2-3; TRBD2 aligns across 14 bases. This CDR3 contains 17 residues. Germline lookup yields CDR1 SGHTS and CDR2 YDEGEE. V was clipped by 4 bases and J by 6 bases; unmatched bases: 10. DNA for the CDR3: TGTGCCAGCAGCGTGGGACTAGCGGGGGCCTCCTCGGATACGCAGTATTTT. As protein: CASSVGLAGASSDTQYF.

CDR3 in amino acids: CASSFGGTSTDTQYF. In DNA form, the CDR3 reads TGTGCCAGCAGTTTCGGTGGGACTAGCACAGATACGCAGTATTTT. The chain uses TRBV28 and TRBJ2-3; possibly TRBD2 for D (6 bases). Trimming took 3 bases from V and 0 from J, leaving 10 bases between them. CDR1 and CDR2 from the germline V gene are MDHEN and SYDVKM. The CDR3 extends over 15 amino acids.